The 15 T cell receptor beta chains below were found in one sample sequenced in a study of identical twins (dated by TCRdb to 2016 to 2018). Library prep was done by 5' RACE. Sequencer: Illumina HiSeq 2000. Through fastp at Q25 and MiXCR, TCRdb rebuilt clones from the public reads, retaining in-frame beta chains. Each entry is one CDR3 protein sequence, shown with its most common DNA and genes. Present in this sample are 200,000 to 300,000 distinct CDR3 sequences, about 11% of which were seen just once. Of the sample, over 8% falls within the top ten clones. The specimen sequenced was memory T cells sorted from blood. The cell subset or site label, as the study defines it: CD45RO+ enriched T cells. The receptor source for this set is a man aged 50-60 years in good health.

There are many counts of this clonotype. In DNA form, the CDR3 reads TGTGCCAGCAGTTCTACCAGAAATCAGCCCCAGCATTTT. It specifies CASSSTRNQPQHF. The chain carries TRBV3-1 and TRBJ1-5, with no clear D. Between the trimmed V and J ends, which lost 6 bases and 4 bases, there was a span of 10 bases. Germline-derived CDR1 and CDR2 are LGHDT and YNNKEL (reference sequence). The CDR3 has 13 residues.

This clonotype was detected a few times. This sequence joins TRBV20-1 and TRBJ2-1, with 9 positions matching TRBD1. The CDR3 consists of 15 residues. Germline V gene lookup returns CDR1 DFQATT and CDR2 SNEGSKA (reference sequence). Losses at the gene ends were 2 bases for V and 4 bases for J; bases not matched to a gene: 6. DNA of the CDR3: TGCAGTGCTAGAAAGGGACAGGGAGGGTACAATGAGCAGTTCTTC. Amino acids: CSARKGQGGYNEQFF.

This clonotype was picked up many times. The gene calls are TRBV6-5 and TRBJ1-2; D not resolved. Germline V CDR1 and CDR2: MNHEY, SVGAGI. The CDR3 length is 13 residues. The V and J ends lost 4 bases and 4 bases respectively, with 10 bases between them. Written as DNA, the CDR3 is TGTGCCAGCAGTTCCGTCTGGAGCTATGGCTACACCTTC. Amino acids: CASSSVWSYGYTF.

The rearrangement links TRBV5-1 to TRBJ1-1; no clear D gene. The germline V and J ends were trimmed by 0 bases and 7 bases, with 7 bases remaining between them. Germline CDR1 SGHRS, CDR2 YFSETQ. The CDR3 extends over 12 amino acids. Here the CDR3 reads CASSLAGFEAFF. The CDR3 DNA reads TGCGCCAGCAGCTTGGCGGGGTTTGAAGCTTTCTTT.

This clonotype was recorded at least ten times. The chain recombines TRBV6-5 with TRBJ2-7; TRBD2 aligns across 8 bases. Trimming cost V 4 bases and J 0 bases; bases outside gene matches: 8. This CDR3 comprises 16 residues. From germline, CDR1 is MNHEY and CDR2 SVGAGI. For the CDR3, the DNA is TGTGCCAGCAGTTCCTCCCTAGCGGGTTCCTCCTACGAGCAGTACTTC. Its translation is CASSSSLAGSSYEQYF.

This clonotype was counted ten times or more. The rearrangement uses TRBV29-1 and TRBJ1-2; a weak D match, TRBD1 (5 bases). Germline CDR1 SQVTM, CDR2 ANQGSEA. V lost 3 bases and J lost 2, with 7 bases in between. The CDR3 totals 12 residues. The CDR3 region is CSVDHRNYGYTF. In DNA form, the CDR3 reads TGCAGCGTTGATCACAGGAACTATGGCTACACCTTC.

J is TRBJ2-7 and V is TRBV11-1; maybe TRBD2 (6 bases). Germline V gene lookup returns CDR1 SGHAT and CDR2 FQDESV (reference sequence). Between the trimmed V and J ends, which lost 2 bases and 3 bases, there was a span of 17 bases. This CDR3 region has 16 residues. The CDR3 region has the DNA TGTGCCAGCAGCTTATCTTCCGGGAGTGCGGTCTACGAGCAGTACTTC. Translated, it gives CASSLSSGSAVYEQYF.

This clonotype has a count of ten or more. The V and J genes are TRBV14 and TRBJ1-5; no definite D call. Trimming took off 2 bases at V and 6 bases at J, with 8 bases between the two ends. CDR3 length: 13 residues. CDR1 is SGHDN, CDR2 FVKESK, per germline. The CDR3 reads CASSQNPGQPQHF. The CDR3 DNA follows: TGTGCCAGCAGCCAAAACCCGGGTCAGCCCCAGCATTTT. The full variable domain, rest sourced from reference TRBV14 and TRBJ1-5, is EAGVTQFPSHSVIEKGQTVTLRCDPISGHDNLYWYRRVMGKEIKFLLHFVKESKQDESGMPNNRFLAERTGGTYSTLKVQPAELEDSGVYFCASSQNPGQPQHFGDGTRLSIL.

In its sample, this clonotype was seen many times. The chain carries TRBV28 and TRBJ1-1; tentative D call: TRBD1 (5 bases). V shed 6 bases and J shed 4 bases, with 18 bases lying between them. Germline CDR1 MDHEN, CDR2 SYDVKM. CDR3 length: 15 residues. CDR3 protein: CASSQHGTAGTEAFF. DNA of the CDR3: TGTGCCAGCAGCCAGCATGGGACGGCGGGCACTGAAGCTTTCTTT.

The chain recombines TRBV9 with TRBJ2-7; D perhaps matches TRBD1 (6 bases). CDR3 size: 15 residues. V dropped 4 bases and J dropped 2 bases, with 16 bases sitting between them. In germline, CDR1 is SGDLS, CDR2 YYNGEE. CDR3 nucleotides: TGTGCCAGCAGCTTTCTCCCCGGGACAACCTACGAGCAGTACTTC. Its translation is CASSFLPGTTYEQYF.

The genes are TRBV4-3 and TRBJ1-5; a possible D gene is TRBD1 (5 bases). Trimming stripped 4 bases from V and 5 bases from J, with 15 bases between. CDR1 and CDR2 from the germline V gene are LGHNA and YSLEER. The CDR3 has 15 residues. The CDR3 DNA reads as TGCGCCAGCAGCCTCGTCTGGGGGAGTGATCAGCCCCAGCATTTT. Protein: CASSLVWGSDQPQHF.

This clonotype was seen ten or more times. The chain carries TRBV2 and TRBJ2-1, with TRBD1 as a possible D gene (5 bases). The CDR3 spans 14 residues. V dropped 4 bases and J dropped 2 bases, with 9 bases sitting between them. CDR1 and CDR2 from the germline V gene are SNHLY and FYNNEI. The CDR3, as DNA: TGTGCCAGCAGTGTCGACAGAACCTACAATGAGCAGTTCTTC. It codes for CASSVDRTYNEQFF.

This clonotype was observed at least ten times. V gene TRBV6-1 combines with J gene TRBJ1-4; D gene uncertain. The CDR3 loop spans 15 amino acids. V dropped 6 bases and J dropped 4 bases, with 15 bases sitting between them. The germline V gene encodes CDR1 MNHNS and CDR2 SASEGT. CDR3 nucleotides: TGTGCCAGCAGAATCCGACCGATCCGTAATGAAAAACTGTTTTTT. It yields the protein CASRIRPIRNEKLFF.

V and J are TRBV7-9 and TRBJ1-1; 9 bases agree with TRBD1. With V trimmed by 5 bases and J by 6 bases, 10 bases remained unmatched. The germline V gene has CDR1 SEHNR and CDR2 FQNEAQ (reference sequence). The CDR3 sequence is 15 residues long. Written as DNA, the CDR3 is TGTGCCAGCAGCCGTTTGTCGGGACAGGGCTCTGAAGCTTTCTTT. As protein: CASSRLSGQGSEAFF.

This clonotype turned up a few times. This chain connects TRBV20-1 to TRBJ1-3; D uncertain. V gave up 2 bases and J gave up 0 bases, with 8 bases separating them. The CDR3 extends over 14 amino acids. Looked up from germline, CDR1 is DFQATT and CDR2 is SNEGSKA (reference sequence). CDR3 coding DNA: TGCAGTGCTAGAAGCCGCAGCTCTGGAAACACCATATATTTT. Translated: CSARSRSSGNTIYF.